Listed here are 20 T cell receptor beta chains from one sample, sequenced in a study of blood T cell repertoires in COVID-19. Sequencing was performed with immunoSEQ multiplex PCR; in TCRdb, only in-frame clones are kept and a portion is missing. The table has 9,500 to 11,000 clones, approximately 88% seen once. The sample comprised peripheral blood. These receptors all stem from a human donor in a cohort sampled during active COVID-19.

The rearrangement links TRBV6-6 to TRBJ2-7, with D tentatively TRBD2 (5 bases). The V end lost 7 bases, the J end lost 0 bases, and 13 bases lay between the germline ends. CDR1 is MNHNY, CDR2 SVGAGI, per germline (reference sequence). The CDR3 has 14 residues. In nucleotides, the CDR3 is TGTGCCAGCACCTCAGCCGCGGGCTCCTACGAGCAGTACTTC. Protein sequence: CASTSAAGSYEQYF.

The chain uses TRBV23-1 and TRBJ2-5; D might be TRBD2 (6 bases). TRBV23-1 is designated an ORF whose function remains uncertain. The CDR3 has 13 residues. Trimming cost V 3 bases and J 5 bases, with 10 bases left between them. The CDR3 sequence is CASSHSRGETQYF. In nucleotides, the CDR3 is TGCGCCAGCAGTCATTCCCGGGGGGAGACCCAGTACTTC.

This clone was seen a few times. One end of the junction does not line up with germline, which may come from a read error. V gene TRBV18 combines with J gene TRBJ1-6, with D hard to call. Germline CDR1 is KGHSH and CDR2 is LQKENI. The CDR3 runs 14 residues. The CDR3, as DNA: TGTGCCAGCTCACCTATCTGGGTACGCACCCTTCGGGGCTTT. This translates into CASSPIWVRTLRGF. Using reference TRBV18 and TRBJ1-6 for the parts outside the CDR3, the full variable domain is NAGVMQNPRHLVRRRGQEARLRCSPMKGHSHVYWYRQLPEEGLKFMVYLQKENIIDESGMPKERFSAEFPKEGPSILRIQQVVRGDSAAYFCASSPIWVRTLRGFGNGTRLTVT.

The chain carries TRBV18 and TRBJ1-1; tentatively, D is TRBD1 (6 bases). CDR1 and CDR2 (germline): KGHSH, LQKENI. CDR3 size: 14 residues. Trimming took off 4 bases at V and 1 base at J, with 10 bases between the two ends. The CDR3 reads CASSRGGTNTEAFF. CDR3 coding DNA: TGTGCCAGCTCACGAGGGGGAACGAACACTGAAGCTTTCTTT.

J is TRBJ2-7 and V is TRBV4-3, with 9 positions matching TRBD1. CDR1 and CDR2 (germline): LGHNA, YSLEER. The ends lost 3 bases at V and 2 bases at J; junction bases unmatched: 8. The CDR3 has 16 residues. The CDR3 sequence is CASSHLTGGEAYEQYF. The CDR3 DNA sequence: TGCGCCAGCAGCCACCTAACAGGGGGCGAAGCCTACGAGCAGTACTTC.

This rearrangement joins TRBV18 to TRBJ1-5, with 7 bases aligning to TRBD1. V was clipped by 8 bases and J by 2 bases; unmatched bases: 6. Germline V gene lookup returns CDR1 KGHSH and CDR2 LQKENI. There are 14 residues in the CDR3. CDR3 residues: CASTLTGGNQPQHF. As DNA, the CDR3 is TGTGCCAGCACCCTTACAGGGGGCAATCAGCCCCAGCATTTT.

The rearrangement links TRBV4-3 to TRBJ2-1; TRBD2 aligns across 9 bases. Trimming took 4 bases from V and 9 from J; bases not matched to a gene: 7. This CDR3 region has 14 residues. From germline, CDR1 is LGHNA and CDR2 YSLEER. In DNA form, the CDR3 reads TGCGCCAGCAGCCCCTTCGCGGGAGGGGCTGAGCAGTTCTTC. Protein: CASSPFAGGAEQFF.

The chain is built from TRBV18 and TRBJ1-1; D may be TRBD1 (6 bases). Germline V gene lookup returns CDR1 KGHSH and CDR2 LQKENI. Trimming left V 5 bases short and J 1 base short, with 11 bases between. There are 14 residues in the CDR3. CDR3 in DNA: TGTGCCAGCTCATTGGGACACGCGAACACTGAAGCTTTCTTT. Amino acid sequence: CASSLGHANTEAFF.

The chain uses TRBV7-9 and TRBJ2-7, with D tentatively TRBD2 (5 bases). Germline-derived CDR1 and CDR2 are SEHNR and FQNEAQ (reference sequence). V was clipped by 3 bases and J by 5 bases, with 8 bases between them. The CDR3 spans 12 residues. The CDR3 sequence: CASSLIGDEQYF. CDR3 coding DNA: TGTGCCAGCAGCTTGATCGGGGACGAGCAGTACTTC.

The rearrangement joins TRBV6-4 to TRBJ2-2; 8 nucleotides agree with TRBD2. Germline V gene sequence: CDR1 MRHNA, CDR2 SNTAGT. The length of the CDR3 is 14 residues. With V trimmed by 6 bases and J by 5 bases, 5 bases remained unmatched. The CDR3 reads CASSRERETGELFF. Written as DNA, the CDR3 is TGTGCCAGCAGCAGAGAGCGGGAGACCGGGGAGCTGTTTTTT.

The table lists this clone with a few counts. The chain has TRBV10-3 and TRBJ2-1; tentative D call: TRBD1 (6 bases). There are 16 residues in the CDR3. V was trimmed by 3 bases and J by 2 bases, leaving 14 bases between them. Germline V gene data show CDR1 as ENHRY and CDR2 as SYGVKD. The CDR3 protein is CAISEGSGVPYNEQFF. As DNA, the CDR3 is TGTGCCATCAGTGAAGGGTCAGGGGTACCCTACAATGAGCAGTTCTTC.

The chain is built from TRBV6-6 and TRBJ1-4; the D gene is possibly TRBD1 (6 bases). The germline V gene encodes CDR1 MNHNY and CDR2 SVGAGI (reference sequence). This CDR3 is built from 14 residues. Trimming left V 7 bases short and J 8 bases short, with 17 bases between. The CDR3 region has the DNA TGTGCCAGCACCGGACAGTCTTTAGGGGAAAAACTGTTTTTT. Translated, it gives CASTGQSLGEKLFF.

The chain links TRBV10-3 to TRBJ2-3; no firm D call. Germline V gives CDR1 ENHRY, CDR2 SYGVKD. This CDR3 is 14 amino acids long. V was pared by 4 bases and J by 5 bases, with 13 bases between. The CDR3: CAISGASVGDTQYF. CDR3 DNA: TGTGCCATCAGTGGGGCCTCCGTGGGAGATACGCAGTATTTT.

The V and J genes are TRBV2 and TRBJ2-1, with D uncertain. The CDR3 sequence is 13 residues long. V was shortened by 2 bases and J by 6 bases, with 8 bases between the two germline ends. The germline gives CDR1 SNHLY, CDR2 FYNNEI. The CDR3 DNA reads as TGTGCCAGCAGTGAAAGTCACTCCAATGAGCAGTTCTTC. This codes for CASSESHSNEQFF.

V is TRBV6-5 and J is TRBJ1-6; weak D call: TRBD1 (5 bases). In germline, CDR1 is MNHEY, CDR2 SVGAGI. V was clipped by 6 bases and J by 14 bases, with 14 bases between them. The CDR3 length is 12 residues. The CDR3 reads CASSGGVWTLHF. The CDR3, as DNA: TGTGCCAGCAGCGGGGGGGTCTGGACCCTCCACTTT.

The chain links TRBV18 to TRBJ1-5, with TRBD1 matching 7 bases. The CDR3 is 14 amino acids. Looked up from germline, CDR1 is KGHSH and CDR2 is LQKENI. Trimming cost V 4 bases and J 6 bases; bases outside gene matches: 6. This CDR3 reads CASSLTGDTQPQHF. The CDR3 DNA follows: TGTGCCAGCTCACTTACAGGGGACACTCAGCCCCAGCATTTT.

The rearrangement links TRBV12-2 to TRBJ2-1; TRBD2 is taken as the D call from the table, unchecked against the DNA. TRBV12-2 represents a pseudogene. The CDR3 runs 15 residues. The CDR3 here is CASRLGGGPNNEQFF. DNA for the CDR3: TGTGCAAGTCGCTTAGGGGGAGGGCCGAACAATGAGCAGTTCTTC.

This chain joins TRBV5-1 and TRBJ2-7; maybe TRBD2 (5 bases). V lost 0 bases and J lost 4, with 8 bases in between. The CDR3 covers 13 residues. Looked up from germline, CDR1 is SGHRS and CDR2 is YFSETQ. The CDR3 region has the DNA TGCGCCAGCAGCTTGGCCGTAGCGTACGAGCAGTACTTC. This encodes CASSLAVAYEQYF. The whole variable domain, filled in from reference TRBV5-1 and TRBJ2-7, reads KAGVTQTPRYLIKTRGQQVTLSCSPISGHRSVSWYQQTPGQGLQFLFEYFSETQRNKGNFPGRFSGRQFSNSRSEMNVSTLELGDSALYLCASSLAVAYEQYFGPGTRLTVT.

The J gene is TRBJ2-1, the V gene TRBV29-1, with TRBD2 matching 10 bases. The length of the CDR3 is 15 residues. Germline trimming cut 2 bases from V and 2 bases from J; bases unmatched to any gene: 3. Germline CDR1 and CDR2: SQVTM and ANQGSEA. The CDR3 DNA reads TGCAGCGTTGAATCCCTAGCGGGAGCCTACAATGAGCAGTTCTTC. Encoded protein: CSVESLAGAYNEQFF.

The chain carries TRBV6-5 and TRBJ2-6, with a weak D call TRBD2 (7 bases). Per the germline V gene, CDR1 is MNHEY and CDR2 is SVGAGI. Trimming removed 7 bases at V and 4 bases at J, with 14 bases between. This CDR3 is built from 15 residues. The CDR3 spells CASIGRGLGANVLTF. CDR3 coding DNA: TGTGCCAGCATAGGGCGGGGGCTAGGGGCCAACGTCCTGACTTTC.